Below, 18 T cell receptor beta chains from the same sample are listed, as sequenced in a study of shared clonotypes between healthy human individuals. Libraries were prepared by immunoSEQ multiplex PCR; TCRdb keeps only in-frame clonotypes and omits some of them. The data show about 2,100,000 clones, about 92% seen once. Terminally differentiated effector memory CD45RA+ cells were excluded by CCR7 positive selection of CD45RO-negative cells. The specimen sequenced was naive CD8+ T cells from PBMCs. Every receptor here comes from a man between 18 and 29 years old in good health. Some clones in this sample may be carry-over from other donors' samples.

The V and J genes are TRBV7-2 and TRBJ2-3; D is unresolved. This CDR3 has 15 amino acids. With 3 bases removed from V and 4 bases from J, the gap between germline ends came to 14 bases. Germline CDR1 SGHTA, CDR2 FQGNSA. CDR3 residues: CASSFSSTSSDTQYF. In nucleotides, the CDR3 is TGTGCCAGCAGCTTCAGCTCGACGAGTTCAGATACGCAGTATTTT. Filled out from reference TRBV7-2 and TRBJ2-3, the complete variable domain reads GAGVSQSPSNKVTEKGKDVELRCDPISGHTALYWYRQSLGQGLEFLIYFQGNSAPDKSGLPSDRFSAERTGGSVSTLTIQRTQQEDSAVYLCASSFSSTSSDTQYFGPGTRLTVL.

The chain couples TRBV28 to TRBJ2-7; 9 bases line up with TRBD2. The J segment lost 7 bases and the V segment lost 5 bases, leaving 9 bases of the junction unmatched. Per germline, CDR1 MDHEN and CDR2 SYDVKM. The CDR3 spans 14 residues. CDR3 sequence (DNA): TGTGCCAGCAGTACCCCGGGACTAGCTAGGGAGCAGTACTTC. Its protein is CASSTPGLAREQYF.

The V and J genes are TRBV7-2 and TRBJ1-3, with no clear D. V dropped 4 bases and J dropped 0 bases, with 10 bases sitting between them. This CDR3 has 15 residues. The germline V gene has CDR1 SGHTA and CDR2 FQGNSA. The CDR3 coding sequence is TGTGCCAGCAGCTCCCCATGGCTCTCTGGAAACACCATATATTTT. Amino acids: CASSSPWLSGNTIYF. The full variable domain, its missing parts supplied by reference TRBV7-2 and TRBJ1-3, is GAGVSQSPSNKVTEKGKDVELRCDPISGHTALYWYRQSLGQGLEFLIYFQGNSAPDKSGLPSDRFSAERTGGSVSTLTIQRTQQEDSAVYLCASSSPWLSGNTIYFGEGSWLTVV.

The J gene is TRBJ1-2, the V gene TRBV4-1; no definite D call. This CDR3 has 16 residues. V was trimmed by 1 base and J by 4 bases, leaving 16 bases between them. Looked up from germline, CDR1 is MGHRA and CDR2 is YSYEKL. CDR3 loop: CASSQVTREGVYGYTF. The CDR3 nucleotides read TGCGCCAGCAGCCAAGTAACTCGGGAGGGCGTCTATGGCTACACCTTC.

This clone was observed a few times. The sample carries other DNA sequences with the same CDR3. The V and J genes are TRBV27 and TRBJ2-7, with 11 bases matching TRBD1. The germline CDR1 and CDR2 sequences are MNHEY and SMNVEV (reference sequence). The CDR3 is made up of 13 amino acids. V dropped 4 bases and J dropped 5; count of bases not matched to a gene: 1. The CDR3 nucleotides are TGTGCCAGCAGTTGGACAGGGGGCCACGAGCAGTACTTC. Its protein is CASSWTGGHEQYF.

This chain connects TRBV4-3 to TRBJ2-2; the D gene could be TRBD1 or TRBD2 (5 bases each). The CDR3 sequence is 19 residues long. Germline CDR1 LGHNA, CDR2 YSLEER. Trimming left V 0 bases short and J 0 bases short, with 17 bases between. The CDR3 coding sequence is TGCGCCAGCAGCCAAGATGTGGCAGGGAGCCGCGCGAACACCGGGGAGCTGTTTTTT. Translated, it gives CASSQDVAGSRANTGELFF.

This clone has only one observation. Different DNA sequences within this sample yield the same CDR3. The V gene is TRBV4-1, the J gene TRBJ2-3; D not resolved. V lost 0 bases and J lost 4, with 8 bases in between. The CDR3 runs to 14 residues. Germline V lookup: CDR1 MGHRA, CDR2 YSYEKL. CDR3 coding DNA: TGCGCCAGCAGCCAAGATCCTAGGGCAGATACGCAGTATTTT. Protein product: CASSQDPRADTQYF.

The chain carries TRBV6-5 and TRBJ2-2; TRBD1 matches at 10 bases. Looked up from germline, CDR1 is MNHEY and CDR2 is SVGAGI. This CDR3 spans 15 amino acids. Unmatched junction bases numbered 8, after V lost 7 bases and J lost 6 bases. CDR3 sequence (DNA): TGTGCCAGCACCGACCGACAGGGGGCGTCCGGGGAGCTGTTTTTT. Its translation is CASTDRQGASGELFF.

This clone was detected only once. J is TRBJ2-2 and V is TRBV10-3; TRBD2 might be the D (5 bases). V was shortened by 4 bases and J by 0 bases, with 24 bases between the two germline ends. Germline V gene data show CDR1 as ENHRY and CDR2 as SYGVKD. The CDR3 is 20 amino acids. Written as DNA, the CDR3 is TGTGCCATCAGTGTCTCTTTGTCGCAGGAGGCGAAGGCGAACACCGGGGAGCTGTTTTTT. This sequence encodes CAISVSLSQEAKANTGELFF.

V is TRBV19 and J is TRBJ1-1; 8 nucleotides line up with TRBD1. V shed 7 bases, J shed 0 bases, and the junction held 13 bases outside the gene matches. CDR1 is LNHDA, CDR2 SQIVND, per germline (reference sequence). The CDR3 length is 17 residues. The CDR3 spells CASIRPGTGDMNTEAFF. In nucleotides, the CDR3 is TGTGCCAGTATAAGACCTGGGACAGGTGACATGAACACTGAAGCTTTCTTT.

The chain combines TRBV6-5 with TRBJ1-1; D call uncertain. V was clipped by 2 bases and J by 5 bases, with 15 bases between them. Germline V lookup: CDR1 MNHEY, CDR2 SVGAGI. The CDR3 is 15 amino acids. CDR3 sequence: CASSYPSRDGTEAFF. In DNA form, the CDR3 reads TGTGCCAGCAGTTACCCCTCGAGGGATGGGACTGAAGCTTTCTTT.

The chain couples TRBV25-1 to TRBJ2-3; D uncertain. CDR1 and CDR2 from the germline V gene are MGHDK and SYGVNS. The CDR3 contains 15 residues. V lost 2 bases, J lost 2 bases, and 11 bases lay in between. The CDR3 DNA follows: TGTGCCAGCAGTGAAGGGGTGGCAGCCACAGATACGCAGTATTTT. Translating gives CASSEGVAATDTQYF.

The rearrangement links TRBV7-9 to TRBJ2-1; D is uncertain. Germline CDR1 SEHNR, CDR2 FQNEAQ (reference sequence). The CDR3 loop spans 14 amino acids. V lost 2 bases and J 0 bases, leaving 5 bases between the germline ends. CDR3 in amino acids: CASSLHDSYNEQFF. Written as DNA, the CDR3 is TGTGCCAGCAGCTTACACGACTCCTACAATGAGCAGTTCTTC.

For this clone: Other DNA sequences within the sample encode an identical CDR3. The J gene is TRBJ2-7, the V gene TRBV28, with a possible D match to TRBD1 (6 bases). The CDR3 has 12 amino acids. Germline V gene data show CDR1 as MDHEN and CDR2 as SYDVKM. V was pared by 2 bases and J by 6 bases, with 8 bases between. CDR3 in DNA: TGTGCCAGCAGTTTAAGGGGGAGCGAGCAGTACTTC. Translation gives CASSLRGSEQYF.

V and J are TRBV7-9 and TRBJ1-2, with D uncertain. The CDR3 covers 16 residues. The V gene's germline CDR1 is SEHNR and CDR2 FQNEAQ (reference sequence). The germline V and J ends were trimmed by 5 bases and 0 bases, with 16 bases remaining between them. The CDR3 sequence: CASSPALSAANYGYTF. CDR3 bases: TGTGCCAGCAGCCCCGCCTTGTCAGCCGCTAACTATGGCTACACCTTC.

The chain carries TRBV28 and TRBJ2-1; no clear D gene. The CDR3 consists of 15 residues. The germline gives CDR1 MDHEN, CDR2 SYDVKM. Deletions cut 5 bases from V and 2 bases from J, with 13 bases between. The DNA of the CDR3 is TGTGCCAGCAGTCCTCCCCAAGAACCCTACAATGAGCAGTTCTTC. It encodes CASSPPQEPYNEQFF. The whole variable domain, remainder taken from reference TRBV28 and TRBJ2-1, is DVKVTQSSRYLVKRTGEKVFLECVQDMDHENMFWYRQDPGLGLRLIYFSYDVKMKEKGDIPEGYSVSREKKERFSLILESASTNQTSMYLCASSPPQEPYNEQFFGPGTRLTVL.

With respect to this clone: The germline gene is not matched at one end of the junction; a read error may be the cause. This rearrangement joins TRBV25-1 to TRBJ2-4, with D possibly TRBD2 on 5 matching bases. Per the germline V gene, CDR1 is MGHDK and CDR2 is SYGVNS. The CDR3 sequence is 15 residues long. The CDR3 bases are TGTGCCAGCGGTGAGGGTCTGGAAACCAAAAACATTCAGTACTTC. It encodes CASGEGLETKNIQYF.

The gene calls are TRBV30 and TRBJ2-5, with D possibly being TRBD2 (5 bases). The CDR3 spans 14 residues. Germline assignment: CDR1 GTSNPN and CDR2 SVGIG (reference sequence). Trimming took 8 bases from V and 4 from J, leaving 20 bases between them. CDR3 in DNA: TGTGCCGCCCAAGCCGGGGTTTATCGAGAGACCCAGTACTTC. The encoded protein is CAAQAGVYRETQYF.